A single sample gave rise to the 7 T cell receptor beta chains below, sequenced in a study of blood T cell repertoires in COVID-19. The data were produced by immunoSEQ multiplex PCR, yet TCRdb's version contains in-frame clones alone and is incomplete. The sample carries around 99,000 clones, just over 90% recorded once. The sample consisted of peripheral blood. The receptors come from a woman aged 25-40 years with acute or convalescent COVID-19.

This chain links TRBV10-3 with TRBJ1-2; D gene uncertain. The V end lost 2 bases, the J end lost 4 bases, and 8 bases lay between the germline ends. This CDR3 is 13 amino acids long. Germline V lookup: CDR1 ENHRY, CDR2 SYGVKD. The CDR3 loop is CAISEHASYGYTF. The CDR3 bases are TGTGCCATCAGTGAGCACGCTAGCTATGGCTACACCTTC.

The chain is built from TRBV7-9 and TRBJ2-7; 9 bases are shared with TRBD2. With 4 bases clipped from V and 2 bases from J, the junction kept 9 bases outside the gene matches. Germline lookup yields CDR1 SEHNR and CDR2 FQNEAQ (reference sequence). The CDR3 length is 16 residues. CDR3 protein: CASSSMGLAEAYEQYF. The CDR3 DNA follows: TGTGCCAGCAGCTCAATGGGACTAGCTGAAGCCTACGAGCAGTACTTC.

The chain employs TRBV5-1 and TRBJ2-1, with 8 bases that match TRBD1. Germline V gene data show CDR1 as SGHRS and CDR2 as YFSETQ. This CDR3 spans 14 amino acids. V was pared by 0 bases and J by 8 bases, with 4 bases of the junction left unmatched. The CDR3 here is CASSLGTGIYEQFF. DNA for the CDR3: TGCGCCAGCAGCTTGGGGACAGGGATCTATGAGCAGTTCTTC.

The chain is built from TRBV7-9 and TRBJ1-2; D gene unclear. Trimming pared 2 bases from V and 2 bases from J, leaving 9 bases between. The CDR3 spans 14 residues. Germline CDR1 reads SEHNR; CDR2 reads FQNEAQ (reference sequence). The chain's CDR3 is CASSLSTENYGYTF. The CDR3 DNA reads TGTGCCAGCAGCTTATCGACGGAGAACTATGGCTACACCTTC.

V gene TRBV29-1 combines with J gene TRBJ2-7, with 13 bases fitting TRBD2. V trimming: 2 bases; J trimming: 3 bases; junction bases outside the gene matches: 1. The CDR3 covers 14 residues. Germline assignment: CDR1 SQVTM and CDR2 ANQGSEA. The CDR3 loop reads CSVERLAGGYEQYF. CDR3 DNA: TGCAGCGTTGAACGACTAGCGGGGGGCTACGAGCAGTACTTC.

This chain uses TRBV12-5 with TRBJ2-3; TRBD2 might be the D (6 bases). This CDR3 spans 17 amino acids. Trimming removed 3 bases from V and 10 bases from J, with 26 bases in between. Germline CDR1 is LGHNT and CDR2 is FRNRAP. CDR3 nucleotide sequence: TGTGCTAGTGGTTTTCGCGGTTGGAGGGGACGAGCTGAAGCGCAGTATTTT. This translates into CASGFRGWRGRAEAQYF.

This sequence joins TRBV4-3 and TRBJ1-1; D uncertain. This CDR3 comprises 15 residues. Germline-derived CDR1 and CDR2 are LGHNA and YSLEER. The V end lost 0 bases, the J end lost 4 bases, and 12 bases lay between the germline ends. This CDR3 is CASSQDRFGGTEAFF. CDR3 DNA sequence: TGCGCCAGCAGCCAAGATCGGTTCGGCGGCACTGAAGCTTTCTTT.